Each of the 3 T cell receptor beta chains below was sequenced from the same sample in a study of blood T cell repertoires in COVID-19. The method was immunoSEQ multiplex PCR; TCRdb's version includes in-frame clones alone and lacks a portion of them. In the table there are a few hundred thousand clones, roughly 90% of which are singletons. Sequencing was performed on PBMCs or T cells enriched from blood (not recorded which). Receptors originate from a woman under 30 with acute COVID-19.

The chain joins TRBV2 to TRBJ2-1; D may be TRBD1 (5 bases). V was trimmed by 8 bases and J by 0 bases, leaving 8 bases between them. CDR3 length: 13 amino acids. Germline CDR1 SNHLY, CDR2 FYNNEI. Here the CDR3 DNA reads TGTGCCAGCGACAGAAGCTCCTACAATGAGCAGTTCTTC. The encoded protein is CASDRSSYNEQFF.

The rearrangement joins TRBV11-1 to TRBJ2-1; 8 positions agree with TRBD2. Germline values: CDR1 SGHAT, CDR2 FQDESV (reference sequence). There are 15 residues in the CDR3. V lost 4 bases and J lost 4; bases outside the gene matches: 6. In nucleotides, the CDR3 is TGTGCCAGCAGCTCCGGGAGGGCCTTTTACAATGAGCAGTTCTTC. Protein: CASSSGRAFYNEQFF.

The rearrangement links TRBV24-1 to TRBJ2-2; perhaps TRBD1 as D (5 bases). V was cut by 7 bases and J by 1 base, with 9 bases left in between. The germline V gene encodes CDR1 KGHDR and CDR2 SFDVKD. The CDR3 covers 14 residues. This chain's CDR3 is CATRGQGNTGELFF. The CDR3 nucleotides are TGTGCCACCAGAGGCCAGGGGAACACCGGGGAGCTGTTTTTT.